These 17 T cell receptor beta chains were sequenced from one sample in a study of T cell repertoires in cytomegalovirus infection. TCRdb processed the reads anew with MiXCR; each CDR3 protein has one entry. This table has about 920,000 distinct CDR3 sequences, under 40% appearing once. These receptors have no known antigen. The source was cultured CD8+ T cells from PBMCs, collected from culture after CMV antigen stimulation. Receptors were obtained from a human donor in good health (CMV status not recorded). Some clones in this sample may be carry-over from other donors' samples.

This clonotype was counted many times. The chain joins TRBV14 to TRBJ2-1, with 9 positions matching TRBD1. The germline gives CDR1 SGHDN, CDR2 FVKESK. The junction had 4 bases not matched to a gene; V was cut back by 4 bases and J by 9 bases. The CDR3 contains 13 residues. Here the CDR3 reads CASSPTGGGEQFF. The CDR3 nucleotides read TGTGCCAGCAGCCCCACAGGGGGCGGTGAGCAGTTCTTC.

CDR3 nucleotides: TGCAGTAGCTACAGGGCTTTCACTGAAGCTTTCTTT. As protein: CSSYRAFTEAFF. V gene TRBV20-1 combines with J gene TRBJ1-1; D might be TRBD1 (6 bases). This CDR3 comprises 12 residues. V gave up 8 bases and J gave up 4 bases, with 14 bases separating them. CDR1 DFQATT and CDR2 SNEGSKA come from the germline V gene (reference sequence).

The V call is TRBV10-2, the J call TRBJ1-4; D not certain. Trimming left V 2 bases short and J 5 bases short, with 12 bases between. Per germline, CDR1 WSHSY and CDR2 SAAADI. The CDR3 sequence is 15 residues long. DNA of the CDR3: TGCGCCAGCAGTGAGACTACCGAGGCGAATGAAAAACTGTTTTTT. It yields the protein CASSETTEANEKLFF.

CDR3 region: CAISEGLAGGPNTGELFF. CDR3 nucleotide sequence: TGTGCCATCAGTGAGGGACTAGCGGGGGGGCCGAACACCGGGGAGCTGTTTTTT. The chain uses TRBV10-3 and TRBJ2-2; the match to TRBD2 covers 15 bases. Trimming took 2 bases from V and 0 from J; bases not matched to a gene: 1. In germline, CDR1 is ENHRY, CDR2 SYGVKD. This CDR3 spans 18 amino acids.

V usage is TRBV28 and J usage is TRBJ2-1; tentatively, D is TRBD2 (5 bases). The CDR3 sequence is 15 residues long. Germline V CDR1 and CDR2: MDHEN, SYDVKM. Between the trimmed V and J ends, which lost 5 bases and 0 bases, there was a span of 11 bases. Here the CDR3 reads CASSRSADSYNEQFF. The CDR3 DNA reads TGTGCCAGCAGTCGATCAGCGGACTCCTACAATGAGCAGTTCTTC.

The chain has TRBV7-2 and TRBJ2-2; perhaps D is TRBD1 or TRBD2 (5 bases each). Germline loops: CDR1 SGHTA, CDR2 FQGNSA. The CDR3 contains 14 residues. V lost 3 bases, J lost 6 bases, and 11 bases lay in between. CDR3 nucleotide sequence: TGTGCCAGCAGCTTTCAGGGAGTTGCCGGGGAGCTGTTTTTT. As protein: CASSFQGVAGELFF. The full variable domain, with the rest looked up from reference TRBV7-2 and TRBJ2-2, is GAGVSQSPSNKVTEKGKDVELRCDPISGHTALYWYRQSLGQGLEFLIYFQGNSAPDKSGLPSDRFSAERTGGSVSTLTIQRTQQEDSAVYLCASSFQGVAGELFFGEGSRLTVL.

The rearrangement uses TRBV27 and TRBJ2-4; 14 positions match TRBD2. V was clipped by 5 bases and J by 0 bases; unmatched bases: 6. The CDR3 consists of 18 residues. CDR1 and CDR2 (germline): MNHEY, SMNVEV (reference sequence). CDR3 in DNA: TGTGCCAGCAGTCGGGGACTAGCGGGGGAGCTAGCCAAAAACATTCAGTACTTC. As protein: CASSRGLAGELAKNIQYF.

This clonotype was seen only once. Sequence at one end of the junction differs from germline and may be a read error. The chain has TRBV5-1 and TRBJ1-5; D is uncertain. This CDR3 has 14 residues. Germline V gene sequence: CDR1 SGHRS, CDR2 YFSETQ. The DNA for the CDR3 is TGTGCCAGCAGCTTGGGAGAGGACAATCAGCCCCAGCATTTT. It encodes CASSLGEDNQPQHF.

This clonotype was detected a few times. The chain uses TRBV2 and TRBJ1-2; tentative D call: TRBD1 (6 bases). Trimming removed 1 base from V and 2 bases from J, with 14 bases in between. The V gene's germline CDR1 is SNHLY and CDR2 FYNNEI. This CDR3 contains 16 residues. The CDR3 nucleotides are TGTGCCAGCAGTGAAGATTTTGGGGGGCGAAACTATGGCTACACCTTC. As protein: CASSEDFGGRNYGYTF. The full variable domain, rest sourced from reference TRBV2 and TRBJ1-2, is EPEVTQTPSHQVTQMGQEVILRCVPISNHLYFYWYRQILGQKVEFLVSFYNNEISEKSEIFDDQFSVERPDGSNFTLKIRSTKLEDSAMYFCASSEDFGGRNYGYTFGSGTRLTVV.

In its sample, this clonotype was seen once. One end of the junction varies from germline; a read error may be responsible. V and J are TRBV6-2 or TRBV6-3 and TRBJ1-1; D not certain. Germline V gene lookup returns CDR1 MNHEY and CDR2 SVGEGT. The CDR3 extends over 12 amino acids. For the CDR3, the DNA is TGTGTCAGCAGTTACGGCTACACTGAAGCTTTCTTT. Amino acids: CVSSYGYTEAFF.

This chain links TRBV19 with TRBJ2-7; 9 nucleotides align to TRBD1. CDR1 LNHDA and CDR2 SQIVND come from the germline V gene (reference sequence). V dropped 2 bases and J dropped 2; count of bases not matched to a gene: 1. The CDR3 contains 14 residues. The CDR3 loop reads CASSIRTGAYEQYV. Here the CDR3 DNA reads TGTGCCAGTAGTATAAGGACAGGGGCCTACGAGCAGTACGTC.

The sample holds many counts of this clonotype. This rearrangement joins TRBV19 to TRBJ1-2, with 7 bases fitting TRBD1. Germline values: CDR1 LNHDA, CDR2 SQIVND (reference sequence). The CDR3 is made up of 14 amino acids. The J segment lost 1 base and the V segment lost 6 bases, leaving 5 bases of the junction unmatched. Here the CDR3 reads CASRSTGINYGYTF. The CDR3 DNA reads TGTGCCAGTAGATCGACAGGGATTAACTATGGCTACACCTTC.

The chain recombines TRBV4-1 with TRBJ2-2, with 11 bases lining up with TRBD1. V shed 3 bases and J 3 bases; nucleotides not matched to a gene: 3. Looked up from germline, CDR1 is MGHRA and CDR2 is YSYEKL. This CDR3 has 16 amino acids. The CDR3 spells CASSQDRGLYTGELFF. The CDR3 DNA is TGCGCCAGCAGCCAGGACAGGGGGCTCTACACCGGGGAGCTGTTTTTT.

A few counts support this clonotype. The chain carries TRBV6-5 and TRBJ1-5, with a possible D match to TRBD1 (5 bases). The germline CDR1 and CDR2 sequences are MNHEY and SVGAGI. The CDR3 extends over 15 amino acids. The ends were cut back, 2 bases at V and 6 bases at J, with 14 bases in the middle. The DNA of the CDR3 is TGTGCCAGCAGTTACACAAACGGGGGAGGTCAGCCCCAGCATTTT. It yields the protein CASSYTNGGGQPQHF.

J is TRBJ1-5 and V is TRBV7-8; D is unclear. The germline gives CDR1 SGHVS, CDR2 FQNEAQ. The CDR3 length is 15 residues. Between the trimmed V and J ends, which lost 4 bases and 0 bases, there was a span of 10 bases. CDR3 nucleotides: TGTGCCAGCAGCTCTAGGTTAGATAGCAATCAGCCCCAGCATTTT. Translated, it gives CASSSRLDSNQPQHF. The full variable domain, rest sourced from reference TRBV7-8 and TRBJ1-5, is GAGVSQSPRYKVAKRGQDVALRCDPISGHVSLFWYQQALGQGPEFLTYFQNEAQLDKSGLPSDRFFAERPEGSVSTLKIQRTQQEDSAVYLCASSSRLDSNQPQHFGDGTRLSIL.

This chain uses TRBV10-3 with TRBJ2-1, with 12 bases that match TRBD2. Looked up from germline, CDR1 is ENHRY and CDR2 is SYGVKD. V was clipped by 2 bases and J by 11 bases; unmatched bases: 10. The CDR3 is 16 amino acids. For the CDR3, the DNA is TGTGCCATCAGTGAGGCCCCTAGCGGGGGGGGCGCCAAGCAGTTCTTC. This encodes CAISEAPSGGGAKQFF.

There are a few counts of this clonotype. The chain couples TRBV5-4 to TRBJ2-4, with TRBD2 as a possible D gene (7 bases). CDR3 size: 15 residues. V dropped 0 bases and J dropped 8 bases, with 15 bases sitting between them. Looked up from germline, CDR1 is SGHNT and CDR2 is YYREEE (reference sequence). CDR3 protein: CASSLALGAGDIQYF. DNA of the CDR3: TGTGCCAGCAGCTTGGCGTTGGGGGCGGGGGACATTCAGTACTTC.